Listed here are 15 T cell receptor beta chains from one sample, sequenced in a study of somatic mutations in cytotoxic T cells in rheumatoid arthritis. Profiled with immunoSEQ multiplex PCR; TCRdb holds only in-frame clones, not every one. Of fewer than 40,000 clones in the sample, approximately 78% are singletons; the top ten hold 8% to 9%. The specimen sequenced was CD8+ T cells sorted from blood. Receptor source: an adult with rheumatoid arthritis.

The chain employs TRBV7-8 and TRBJ2-1; D is perhaps TRBD2 (5 bases). The germline gives CDR1 SGHVS, CDR2 FQNEAQ. The V and J ends lost 1 base and 4 bases respectively, with 11 bases between them. This CDR3 has 15 residues. The CDR3 loop is CASSLGLRRYNEQFF. Here the CDR3 DNA reads TGTGCCAGCAGCTTAGGGCTGCGGAGGTACAATGAGCAGTTCTTC.

This CDR3 is CASSDPGPPYEQYF. The CDR3 coding sequence is TGTGCCAGCAGTGACCCGGGACCGCCTTACGAGCAGTACTTC. This chain connects TRBV25-1 to TRBJ2-7; perhaps D is TRBD1 or TRBD2 (5 bases each). Trimming removed 3 bases at V and 4 bases at J, with 13 bases between. Germline V gene sequence: CDR1 MGHDK, CDR2 SYGVNS. CDR3 length: 14 residues.

The chain combines TRBV13 with TRBJ2-2; 11 positions match TRBD2. V shed 5 bases and J 3 bases; nucleotides not matched to a gene: 5. This CDR3 region has 16 residues. CDR1 is PRHDT and CDR2 is FYEKMQ in the germline V gene (reference sequence). This CDR3 is CASSPRGLADTGELFF. As DNA, the CDR3 is TGTGCCAGCAGCCCACGGGGACTAGCGGACACCGGGGAGCTGTTTTTT.

The rearrangement joins TRBV7-9 to TRBJ2-3; D may be TRBD2 (7 bases). V shed 3 bases and J shed 2 bases, with 12 bases lying between them. Germline CDR1 is SEHNR and CDR2 is FQNEAQ (reference sequence). CDR3 length: 15 residues. The CDR3 DNA reads as TGTGCCAGCAGCTTTCGGGGGGCCCCCACAGATACGCAGTATTTT. It is translated as CASSFRGAPTDTQYF.

The rearrangement links TRBV9 to TRBJ2-5; TRBD1 is a possible D gene (5 bases). Trimming left V 0 bases short and J 5 bases short, with 11 bases between. The CDR3 extends over 14 amino acids. Germline values: CDR1 SGDLS, CDR2 YYNGEE. The CDR3 nucleotides read TGTGCCAGCAGCGTAGAAGGCAGGGCGGAGACCCAGTACTTC. Protein product: CASSVEGRAETQYF.

This clone was detected once. The chain uses TRBV7-9 and TRBJ1-2; no clear D. Trimming removed 6 bases at V and 5 bases at J, with 22 bases between. From germline, CDR1 is SEHNR and CDR2 FQNEAQ (reference sequence). This CDR3 contains 16 residues. The CDR3 DNA reads TGTGCCAGCAGTAGAGCCCGAAGCGGGGAAATTTATGGCTACACCTTC. Translation gives CASSRARSGEIYGYTF. Combining the CDR3 with reference TRBV7-9 and TRBJ1-2 gives the whole variable domain DTGVSQNPRHKITKRGQNVTFRCDPISEHNRLYWYRQTLGQGPEFLTYFQNEAQLEKSRLLSDRFSAERPKGSFSTLEIQRTEQGDSAMYLCASSRARSGEIYGYTFGSGTRLTVV.

The V call is TRBV5-8, the J call TRBJ1-5; 9 nucleotides match TRBD1. The V gene end was trimmed by 2 bases and the J gene end by 0 bases; junction bases not matched to a gene: 3. Germline CDR1 and CDR2: SGHTS and YDEGEE. The CDR3 runs to 16 residues. CDR3 in amino acids: CASSFLGQGSNQPQHF. The CDR3 bases are TGTGCCAGCAGCTTCCTGGGACAGGGTAGCAATCAGCCCCAGCATTTT.

This clone was seen only a few times. The J gene is TRBJ1-2, the V gene TRBV4-1; D remains unclear. The CDR3 has 13 residues. V was clipped by 6 bases and J by 3 bases, with 11 bases between them. Germline values: CDR1 MGHRA, CDR2 YSYEKL. Here the CDR3 reads CASSPDGHYGYTF. The CDR3, as DNA: TGCGCCAGCAGTCCCGACGGTCACTATGGCTACACCTTC.

The CDR3 loop reads CASSHLGGAEETQYF. The CDR3 region has the DNA TGCGCCAGCAGCCACCTCGGGGGGGCCGAGGAGACCCAGTACTTC. This chain connects TRBV4-3 to TRBJ2-5; 8 nucleotides match TRBD2. CDR3 length equals 15 residues. The ends lost 3 bases at V and 5 bases at J; junction bases unmatched: 8. The germline V gene has CDR1 LGHNA and CDR2 YSLEER.

The V and J genes are TRBV7-6 and TRBJ2-6, with D unclear. Germline V lookup: CDR1 SGHVS, CDR2 FNYEAQ. The CDR3 spans 14 residues. V shed 4 bases and J shed 0 bases, with 4 bases lying between them. CDR3 sequence (DNA): TGTGCCAGCAGCTCCAGCTCTGGGGCCAACGTCCTGACTTTC. This encodes CASSSSSGANVLTF. Full variable domain (rest looked up from reference TRBV7-6 and TRBJ2-6): GAGVSQSPRYKVTKRGQDVALRCDPISGHVSLYWYRQALGQGPEFLTYFNYEAQQDKSGLPNDRFSAERPEGSISTLTIQRTEQRDSAMYRCASSSSSGANVLTFGAGSRLTVL.

The sample holds a few counts of this clone. V is TRBV30 and J is TRBJ1-1; D possibly corresponds to TRBD1 (6 bases). CDR1 is GTSNPN, CDR2 SVGIG, per germline (reference sequence). The CDR3 loop spans 14 amino acids. Deletions cut 4 bases from V and 5 bases from J, with 17 bases between. CDR3 protein: CAWTDMRGWTEAFF. The CDR3 DNA reads as TGTGCCTGGACCGACATGAGGGGGTGGACTGAAGCTTTCTTT.

The V and J genes are TRBV9 and TRBJ2-7; 10 bases agree with TRBD2. Germline V lookup: CDR1 SGDLS, CDR2 YYNGEE. CDR3 size: 14 residues. V lost 0 bases to trimming and J lost 3 bases; unmatched junction nucleotides: 0. The CDR3 DNA reads TGTGCCAGCAGCGTAGGGACTAGCGGCTACGAGCAGTACTTC. It specifies CASSVGTSGYEQYF. The complete variable domain, with remaining parts taken from reference TRBV9 and TRBJ2-7, reads DSGVTQTPKHLITATGQRVTLRCSPRSGDLSVYWYQQSLDQGLQFLIQYYNGEERAKGNILERFSAQQFPDLHSELNLSSLELGDSALYFCASSVGTSGYEQYFGPGTRLTVT.

The chain joins TRBV27 to TRBJ1-5, with D tentatively TRBD1 (6 bases). The CDR3 sequence is 13 residues long. V was trimmed by 5 bases and J by 6 bases, leaving 11 bases between them. The germline CDR1 and CDR2 sequences are MNHEY and SMNVEV (reference sequence). In DNA, the CDR3 is TGTGCCAGCAGTCAGGGGCTCAGTCAGCCCCAGCATTTT. Its translation is CASSQGLSQPQHF.

V is TRBV6-5 and J is TRBJ2-1; 9 nucleotides align to TRBD1. J gave up 3 bases and V 6 bases, and 6 bases lay outside the gene matches. Germline assignment: CDR1 MNHEY and CDR2 SVGAGI. The CDR3 is 15 amino acids. CDR3 amino acids: CASSSGTGIYNEQFF. The CDR3 DNA follows: TGTGCCAGCAGCTCCGGGACAGGGATCTACAATGAGCAGTTCTTC.

The chain employs TRBV2 and TRBJ1-1; the match to TRBD1 covers 10 bases. Trimming removed 8 bases from V and 4 bases from J; junction bases left unmatched: 7. The CDR3 runs 14 residues. Germline loops: CDR1 SNHLY, CDR2 FYNNEI. CDR3 sequence (DNA): TGTGCCAGCGTCCGGGACAGGGGTCCCACTGAAGCTTTCTTT. Protein product: CASVRDRGPTEAFF.